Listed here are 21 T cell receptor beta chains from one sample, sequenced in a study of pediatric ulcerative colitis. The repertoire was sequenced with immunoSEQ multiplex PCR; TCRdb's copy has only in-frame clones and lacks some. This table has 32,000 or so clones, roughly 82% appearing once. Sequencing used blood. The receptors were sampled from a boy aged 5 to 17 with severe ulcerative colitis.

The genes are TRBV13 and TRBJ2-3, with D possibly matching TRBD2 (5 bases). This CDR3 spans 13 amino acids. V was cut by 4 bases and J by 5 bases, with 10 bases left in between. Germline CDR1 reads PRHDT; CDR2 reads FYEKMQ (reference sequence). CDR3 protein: CASSSTEGDTQYF. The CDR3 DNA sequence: TGTGCCAGCAGCTCCACTGAGGGAGATACGCAGTATTTT.

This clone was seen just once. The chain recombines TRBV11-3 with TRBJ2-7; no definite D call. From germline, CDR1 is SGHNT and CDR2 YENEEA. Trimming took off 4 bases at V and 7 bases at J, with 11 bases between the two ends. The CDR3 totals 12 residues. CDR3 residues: CASSSYSGEQYF. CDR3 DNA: TGTGCCAGCAGCTCCTATTCCGGGGAGCAGTACTTC.

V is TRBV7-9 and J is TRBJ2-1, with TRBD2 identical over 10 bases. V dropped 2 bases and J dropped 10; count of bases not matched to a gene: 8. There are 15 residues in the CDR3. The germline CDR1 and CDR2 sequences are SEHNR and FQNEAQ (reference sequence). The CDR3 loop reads CASSLLAGAPQEQFF. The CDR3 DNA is TGTGCCAGCAGCTTACTAGCGGGGGCCCCCCAGGAGCAGTTCTTC.

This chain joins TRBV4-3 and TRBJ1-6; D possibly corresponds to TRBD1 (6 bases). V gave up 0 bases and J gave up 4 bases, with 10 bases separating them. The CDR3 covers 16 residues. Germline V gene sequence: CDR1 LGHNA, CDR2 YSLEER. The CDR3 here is CASSQDRGGYNSPLHF. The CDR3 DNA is TGCGCCAGCAGCCAAGATCGAGGGGGTTATAATTCACCCCTCCACTTT.

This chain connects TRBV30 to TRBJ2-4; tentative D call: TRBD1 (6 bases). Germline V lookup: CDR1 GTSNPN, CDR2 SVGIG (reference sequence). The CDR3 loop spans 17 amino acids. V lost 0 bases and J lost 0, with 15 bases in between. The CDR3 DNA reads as TGTGCCTGGAGTGTAGAAAGGGGGATGATAGCCAAAAACATTCAGTACTTC. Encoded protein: CAWSVERGMIAKNIQYF.

In DNA, the CDR3 is TGTGCCAGCAGCTCAGGGGACAGGGGCGGTGAAAAACTGTTTTTT. It encodes CASSSGDRGGEKLFF. This rearrangement joins TRBV7-9 to TRBJ1-4; 10 bases match TRBD1. In germline, CDR1 is SEHNR, CDR2 FQNEAQ (reference sequence). The CDR3 extends over 15 amino acids. Trimming took 4 bases from V and 7 from J; bases not matched to a gene: 6.

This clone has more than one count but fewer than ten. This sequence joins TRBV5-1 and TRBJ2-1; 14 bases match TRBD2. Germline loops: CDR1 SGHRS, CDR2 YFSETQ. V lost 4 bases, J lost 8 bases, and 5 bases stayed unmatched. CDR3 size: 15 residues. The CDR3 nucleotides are TGCGCCAGCAGCGCCGGGACTAGCGGGGGTGATGAGCAGTTCTTC. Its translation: CASSAGTSGGDEQFF.

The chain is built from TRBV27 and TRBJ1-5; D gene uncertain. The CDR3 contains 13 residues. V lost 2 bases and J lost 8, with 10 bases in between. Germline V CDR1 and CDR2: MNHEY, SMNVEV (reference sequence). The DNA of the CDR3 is TGTGCCAGCAGTTTAGGAGGGTGGGAGCCCCAGCATTTT. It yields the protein CASSLGGWEPQHF.

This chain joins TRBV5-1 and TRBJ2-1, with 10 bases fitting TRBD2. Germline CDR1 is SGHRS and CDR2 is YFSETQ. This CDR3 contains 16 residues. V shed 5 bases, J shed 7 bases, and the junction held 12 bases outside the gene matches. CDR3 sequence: CASSQGGTSVPNEQFF. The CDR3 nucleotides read TGCGCCAGCAGTCAGGGGGGGACTAGCGTACCTAATGAGCAGTTCTTC.

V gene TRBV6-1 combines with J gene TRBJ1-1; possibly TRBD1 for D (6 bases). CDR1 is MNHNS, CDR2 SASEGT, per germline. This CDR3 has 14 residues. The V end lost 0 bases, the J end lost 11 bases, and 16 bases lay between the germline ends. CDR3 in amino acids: CASSEAQGPRGAFF. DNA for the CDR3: TGTGCCAGCAGTGAAGCGCAGGGGCCGAGGGGGGCTTTCTTT.

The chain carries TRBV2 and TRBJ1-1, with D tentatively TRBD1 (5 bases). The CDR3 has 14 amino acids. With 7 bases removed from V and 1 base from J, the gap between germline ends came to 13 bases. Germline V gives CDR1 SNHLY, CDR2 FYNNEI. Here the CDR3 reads CASTHRPPNTEAFF. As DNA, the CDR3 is TGTGCCAGCACCCACAGGCCTCCGAACACTGAAGCTTTCTTT.

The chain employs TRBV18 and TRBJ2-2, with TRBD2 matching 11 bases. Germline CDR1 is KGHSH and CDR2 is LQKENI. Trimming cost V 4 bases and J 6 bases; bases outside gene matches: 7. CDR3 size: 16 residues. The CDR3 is CASSLTLAGGAGELFF. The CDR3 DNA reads TGTGCCAGCTCACTGACGCTAGCGGGGGGAGCCGGGGAGCTGTTTTTT.

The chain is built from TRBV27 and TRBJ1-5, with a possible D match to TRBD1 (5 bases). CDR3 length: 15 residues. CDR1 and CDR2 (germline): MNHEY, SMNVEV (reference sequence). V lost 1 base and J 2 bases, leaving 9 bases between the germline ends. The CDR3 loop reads CASSLWGFRNQPQHF. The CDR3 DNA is TGTGCCAGCAGTTTATGGGGCTTTCGCAATCAGCCCCAGCATTTT.

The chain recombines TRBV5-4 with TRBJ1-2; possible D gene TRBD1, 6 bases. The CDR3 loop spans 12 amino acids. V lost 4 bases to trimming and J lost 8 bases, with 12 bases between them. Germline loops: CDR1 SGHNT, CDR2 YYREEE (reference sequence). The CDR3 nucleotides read TGTGCCAGCAGCCTACAGGGAATCGGCTACACCTTC. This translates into CASSLQGIGYTF.

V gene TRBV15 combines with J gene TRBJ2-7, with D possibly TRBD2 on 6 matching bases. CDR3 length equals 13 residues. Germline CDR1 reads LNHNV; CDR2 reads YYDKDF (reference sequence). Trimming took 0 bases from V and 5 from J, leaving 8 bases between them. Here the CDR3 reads CATSRDPGDEQYF. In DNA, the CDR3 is TGTGCCACCAGCAGAGATCCGGGGGACGAGCAGTACTTC.

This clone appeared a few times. The CDR3 region has the DNA TGTGCCAGCAGTGGGGGGTTAGAAGGCGAGCAGTACTTC. This translates into CASSGGLEGEQYF. The chain joins TRBV2 to TRBJ2-7; perhaps D is TRBD1 or TRBD2 (5 bases each). Germline V CDR1 and CDR2: SNHLY, FYNNEI. The CDR3 spans 13 residues. Trimming took 4 bases from V and 6 from J, leaving 13 bases between them.

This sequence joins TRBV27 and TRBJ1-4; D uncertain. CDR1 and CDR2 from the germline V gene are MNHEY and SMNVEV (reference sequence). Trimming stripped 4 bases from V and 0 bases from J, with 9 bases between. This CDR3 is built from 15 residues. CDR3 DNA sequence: TGTGCCAGCAGTTCGCGGGGAGCAACTAATGAAAAACTGTTTTTT. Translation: CASSSRGATNEKLFF.

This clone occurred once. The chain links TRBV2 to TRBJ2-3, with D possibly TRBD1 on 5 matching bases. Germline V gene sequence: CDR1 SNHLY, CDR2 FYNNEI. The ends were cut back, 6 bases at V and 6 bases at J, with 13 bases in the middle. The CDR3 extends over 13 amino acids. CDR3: CASRGLSLDTQYF. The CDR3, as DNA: TGTGCCAGCAGGGGGCTGTCTTTGGATACGCAGTATTTT.

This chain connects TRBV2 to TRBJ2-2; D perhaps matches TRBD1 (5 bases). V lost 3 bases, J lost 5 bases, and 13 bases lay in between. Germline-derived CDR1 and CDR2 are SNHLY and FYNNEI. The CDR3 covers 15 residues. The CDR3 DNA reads TGTGCCAGCAGTGATTCTAGGGGTCGTACCGGGGAGCTGTTTTTT. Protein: CASSDSRGRTGELFF.

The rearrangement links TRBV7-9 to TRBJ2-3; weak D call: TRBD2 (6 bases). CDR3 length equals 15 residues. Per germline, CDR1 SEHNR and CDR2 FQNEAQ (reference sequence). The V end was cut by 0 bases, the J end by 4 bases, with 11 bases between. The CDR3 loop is CASSLAEGPADTQYF. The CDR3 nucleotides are TGTGCCAGCAGCTTAGCGGAGGGTCCCGCAGATACGCAGTATTTT.

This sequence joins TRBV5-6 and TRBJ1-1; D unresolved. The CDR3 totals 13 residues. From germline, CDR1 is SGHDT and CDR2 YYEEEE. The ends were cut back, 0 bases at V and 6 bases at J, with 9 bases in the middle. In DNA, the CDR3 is TGTGCCAGCAGCTTGGGTGGGCGCGCTGAAGCTTTCTTT. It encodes CASSLGGRAEAFF.